This T cell receptor beta chain was recovered during a study of blood T cells in healthy people across ages. Sample-barcoded 5' priming and a J-beta primer mix drove a second PCR of roughly 6 to 12 cycles. TCRdb processed the 5' RACE reads anew with MiXCR; each CDR3 protein has one entry. The sample holds more than 500,000 distinct CDR3 sequences, over 25% seen once. Per sample, no less than 5.5 micrograms of total RNA were extracted. The same data also went into a second study, on T cells of mothers and their children. That publication notes: The study found thymic selection shapes TCR recombination output similarly in related and unrelated pairs.

The TCR originated in a boy between 2 and 15 years old in good health. The sequenced material came from blood.

The CDR3 loop is CASSTRGRDGYTF. For the CDR3, the DNA is TGCGCCAGCAGTACCAGGGGGAGGGATGGCTACACCTTC. The rearrangement uses TRBV10-2 and TRBJ1-2, with 7 bases lining up with TRBD1. Germline V CDR1 and CDR2: WSHSY, SAAADI. The ends lost 5 bases at V and 6 bases at J; junction bases unmatched: 6. This CDR3 comprises 13 residues.